This TCR beta chain derives from a study of blood T cell repertoires in COVID-19. On the study more broadly: COVID-19 samples collected from the United States, Italy and Spain covered acute and convalescent phases.

Per the original data handling: Estimation of nucleated cell counts was performed using reference gene primer amplification. Sequenced by immunoSEQ multiplex PCR; TCRdb stores in-frame clones only, minus some. That table gives V, J and clone size, and the DNA gave D and trimming. The table records about 100,000 clones, roughly nine tenths of them present only once. The CDR3 spans 16 residues. V was shortened by 5 bases and J by 3 bases, with 17 bases between the two germline ends. CDR1 is LGHNA and CDR2 is YNFKEQ in the germline V gene. The specimen was peripheral blood. The chain has TRBV4-2 and TRBJ2-4, with a tentative D call TRBD1 (8 bases). The source of this sequence is a man in his fifties with acute or convalescent COVID-19. The CDR3, as DNA: TGTGCCAGCAGCAACAGGGGGGGGCAAGGCAAAAACATTCAGTACTTC. This gives the protein CASSNRGGQGKNIQYF.